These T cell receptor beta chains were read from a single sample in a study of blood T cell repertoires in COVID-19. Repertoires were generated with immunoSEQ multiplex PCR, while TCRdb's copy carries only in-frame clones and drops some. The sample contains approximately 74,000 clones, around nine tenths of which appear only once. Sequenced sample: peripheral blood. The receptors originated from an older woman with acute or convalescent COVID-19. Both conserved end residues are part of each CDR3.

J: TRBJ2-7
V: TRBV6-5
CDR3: CASSYSVGPGGEQYF

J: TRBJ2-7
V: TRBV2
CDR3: CASNYEDKSYEQYF

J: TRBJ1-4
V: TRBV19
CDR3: CASSTERREKLFF

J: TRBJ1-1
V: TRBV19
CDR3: CASSTVQGAQAFF

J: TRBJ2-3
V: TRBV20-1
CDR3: CSGDRADTQYF

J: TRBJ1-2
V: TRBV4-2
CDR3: CASSQDSAGLNGYTF

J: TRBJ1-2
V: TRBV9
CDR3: CASSAGAPGQGDYGYTF

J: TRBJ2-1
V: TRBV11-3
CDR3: CASSLDHYNEQFF

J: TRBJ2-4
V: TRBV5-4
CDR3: CASSLWGKGGSRSKNIQYF

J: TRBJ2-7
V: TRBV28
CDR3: CASRETGAYEQYF

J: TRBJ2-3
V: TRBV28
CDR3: CASTPVGGVIDTQYF

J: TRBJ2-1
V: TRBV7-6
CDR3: CASSLAWRGQKINEQFF

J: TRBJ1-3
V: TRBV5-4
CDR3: CASSLGGFSGNTIYF

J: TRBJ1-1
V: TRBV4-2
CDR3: CASSQDTRDRGNEAFF

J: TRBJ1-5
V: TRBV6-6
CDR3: CASRPRQGSNQPQHF

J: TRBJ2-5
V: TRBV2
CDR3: CASSVGLSETQYF

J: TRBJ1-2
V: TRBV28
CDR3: CASNTDGSNYGYTF

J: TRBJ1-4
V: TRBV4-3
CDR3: CASSQPRAGGGEKLFF

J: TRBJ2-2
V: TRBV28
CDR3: CASSSPSYRGSLGELFF

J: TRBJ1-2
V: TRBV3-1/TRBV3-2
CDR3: CASSPYRGLNYGYTF

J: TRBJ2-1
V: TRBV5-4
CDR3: CASSLPGLSSYNEQFF

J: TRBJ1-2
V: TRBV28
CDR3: CASEAGDGYTF

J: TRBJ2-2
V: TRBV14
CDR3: CASSQYRDSLDTGELFF

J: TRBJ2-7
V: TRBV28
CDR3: CASSDDRVSSYEQYF

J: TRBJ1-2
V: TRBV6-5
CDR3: CASSSSTGGYGYTF

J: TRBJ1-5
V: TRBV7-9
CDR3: CASSSQNQPQHF

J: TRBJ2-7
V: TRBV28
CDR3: CASSLVRTNEQYF

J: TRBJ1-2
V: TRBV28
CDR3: CASGQAGQSYGYTF

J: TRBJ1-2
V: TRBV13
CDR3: CASSSWDREVGGYTF

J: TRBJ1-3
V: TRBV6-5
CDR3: CASIQQVTGNTIYF

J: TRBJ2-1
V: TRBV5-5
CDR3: CASSSTGRSYNEQFF

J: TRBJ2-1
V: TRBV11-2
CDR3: CASSSKEGTYSYNEQFF

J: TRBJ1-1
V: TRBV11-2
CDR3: CASSFSEANTEAFF

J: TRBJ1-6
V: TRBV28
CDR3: CASRPQMGTVNSPLHF

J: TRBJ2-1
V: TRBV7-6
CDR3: CASSLEASRYNEQFF

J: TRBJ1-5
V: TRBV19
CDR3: CASSIEPTGVQPQHF

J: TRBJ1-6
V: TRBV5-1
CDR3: CASSLTGTERAPLHF

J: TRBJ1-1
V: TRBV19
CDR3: CASSIIPIRGNTEAFF

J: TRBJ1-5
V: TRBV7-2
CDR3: CASSLLQGNQPQHF

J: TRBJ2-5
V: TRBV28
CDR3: CASSSGQTQETQYF

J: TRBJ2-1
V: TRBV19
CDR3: CASSIRLAGASEQFF

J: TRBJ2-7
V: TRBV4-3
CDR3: CASSQDAGTGVEQYF

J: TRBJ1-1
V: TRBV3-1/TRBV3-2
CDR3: CASSGGTGSKNTEAFF

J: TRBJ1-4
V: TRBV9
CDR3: CASSVGPGGGEKLFF

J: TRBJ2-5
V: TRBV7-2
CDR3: CASSFQGGSGETQYF